Following are 8 T cell receptor beta chains from one sample sequenced in a study of T cell changes during pregnancy in multiple sclerosis. Assay: immunoSEQ multiplex PCR; the TCRdb copy retains only in-frame clones and omits some. The sample has some 30,000 clones, 80% to 90% seen once; the top ten hold approximately 7.2%. The specimen was CD8+ T cells from peripheral blood mononuclear cells, collected in the second trimester of pregnancy. Source of these receptors: a female donor with multiple sclerosis, enrolled in a pregnancy study.

The rearrangement joins TRBV5-8 to TRBJ2-1; TRBD1 matches 11 bases. V shed 3 bases and J 2 bases; nucleotides not matched to a gene: 1. The CDR3 consists of 15 residues. Germline V gives CDR1 SGHTS, CDR2 YDEGEE. CDR3 residues: CASSSGQGAYNEQFF. The DNA of the CDR3 is TGTGCCAGCAGCTCGGGACAGGGGGCCTACAATGAGCAGTTCTTC.

This chain links TRBV5-6 with TRBJ2-1; TRBD2 matches 16 bases. The CDR3 spans 17 residues. Germline CDR1 reads SGHDT; CDR2 reads YYEEEE. V dropped 0 bases and J dropped 7; count of bases not matched to a gene: 4. The CDR3 here is CASSLDAGLAGGNEQFF. DNA for the CDR3: TGTGCCAGCAGCTTGGATGCGGGACTAGCGGGAGGGAATGAGCAGTTCTTC.

Within the sample, this clone is medium-sized. V and J are TRBV6-1 and TRBJ2-5; the match to TRBD1 covers 7 bases. CDR1 and CDR2 from the germline V gene are MNHNS and SASEGT. The junction had 3 bases not matched to a gene; V was cut back by 1 base and J by 1 base. The CDR3 loop spans 15 amino acids. CDR3 sequence: CASSEEQGTQETQYF. The CDR3 nucleotides are TGTGCCAGCAGTGAAGAACAGGGGACCCAAGAGACCCAGTACTTC.

V usage is TRBV5-5 and J usage is TRBJ1-1; 9 nucleotides line up with TRBD1. This CDR3 region has 16 residues. Germline lookup yields CDR1 SGHKS and CDR2 YYEKEE (reference sequence). V lost 4 bases to trimming and J lost 2 bases; unmatched junction nucleotides: 9. The CDR3 here is CASSPWTGALNTEAFF. In DNA, the CDR3 is TGTGCCAGCAGCCCATGGACAGGGGCCCTAAACACTGAAGCTTTCTTT.

The chain has TRBV7-2 and TRBJ2-7; D not certain. Germline CDR1 is SGHTA and CDR2 is FQGNSA. V gave up 2 bases and J gave up 2 bases, with 10 bases separating them. The CDR3 has 14 residues. The chain's CDR3 is CASSLTSETYEQYF. In nucleotides, the CDR3 is TGTGCCAGCAGCTTAACGTCGGAGACCTACGAGCAGTACTTC.

The chain is built from TRBV18 and TRBJ2-3; the D gene is possibly TRBD2 (5 bases). Between the trimmed V and J ends, which lost 0 bases and 3 bases, there was a span of 13 bases. The CDR3 has 16 residues. Looked up from germline, CDR1 is KGHSH and CDR2 is LQKENI. CDR3 amino acids: CASSPPLGESTDTQYF. The CDR3 DNA reads TGTGCCAGCTCACCACCTCTCGGGGAATCAACAGATACGCAGTATTTT.

The chain has TRBV28 and TRBJ2-7; a possible D gene is TRBD1 (6 bases). From germline, CDR1 is MDHEN and CDR2 SYDVKM. V was trimmed by 1 base and J by 0 bases, leaving 10 bases between them. This CDR3 has 15 amino acids. CDR3 sequence reads: CASSLLEDSSYEQYF. CDR3 DNA: TGTGCCAGCAGTTTATTGGAGGACAGCTCCTACGAGCAGTACTTC.

The chain joins TRBV10-2 to TRBJ2-1; possibly TRBD1 for D (5 bases). The germline V and J ends were trimmed by 5 bases and 0 bases, with 8 bases remaining between them. Germline V gene lookup returns CDR1 WSHSY and CDR2 SAAADI. The length of the CDR3 is 14 residues. The CDR3, as DNA: TGCGCCAGCAGTTTGACAGACTCCTACAATGAGCAGTTCTTC. Translation gives CASSLTDSYNEQFF.